This T cell receptor beta chain was recorded in a study of cytomegalovirus exposure and HLA in healthy donors. The PCR contained 60 Vbeta and 13 Jbeta primers. Libraries were prepared by immunoSEQ multiplex PCR; TCRdb keeps only in-frame clonotypes and omits some of them. In the table there are about 85,000 clones, under 85% of which are singletons. This clone has just a few counts. What it binds is not known. The germline CDR1 and CDR2 sequences are SGHTA and FQGNSA. This CDR3 is built from 16 residues. V shed 3 bases, J shed 4 bases, and the junction held 12 bases outside the gene matches. Overall study findings and caveats: Association of roughly 17,000 TCR beta sequences with HLA alleles was found at 0.05 false discovery rate in a later analysis. Solely CMV serostatus was available to characterize immune exposure. For cytomegalovirus status, the classifier reportedly gave diagnoses with high specificity and sensitivity.

Sequenced material: PBMCs. This receptor was identified in a boy aged 10-17 years in good health and CMV-seronegative. The chain combines TRBV7-2 with TRBJ2-7; 7 bases line up with TRBD2. This CDR3 reads CASSLISGGSVYEQYF. CDR3 in DNA: TGTGCCAGCAGCTTGATTAGTGGCGGGAGTGTTTACGAGCAGTACTTC. Based on the CDR3 plus reference TRBV7-2 and TRBJ2-7, the full variable domain is GAGVSQSPSNKVTEKGKDVELRCDPISGHTALYWYRQSLGQGLEFLIYFQGNSAPDKSGLPSDRFSAERTGGSVSTLTIQRTQQEDSAVYLCASSLISGGSVYEQYFGPGTRLTVT.